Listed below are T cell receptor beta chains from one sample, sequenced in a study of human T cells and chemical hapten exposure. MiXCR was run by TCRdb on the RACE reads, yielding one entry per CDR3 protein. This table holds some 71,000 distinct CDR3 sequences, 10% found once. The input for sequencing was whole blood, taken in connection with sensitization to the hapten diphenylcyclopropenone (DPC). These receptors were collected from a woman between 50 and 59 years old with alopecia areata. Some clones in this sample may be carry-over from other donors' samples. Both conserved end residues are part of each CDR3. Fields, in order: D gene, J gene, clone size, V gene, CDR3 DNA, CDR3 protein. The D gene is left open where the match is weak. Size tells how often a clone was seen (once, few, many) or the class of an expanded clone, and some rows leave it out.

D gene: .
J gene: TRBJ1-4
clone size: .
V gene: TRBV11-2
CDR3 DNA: TGTGCCAGCAGCCCCTTTGGGAGGGGTGAAAAACTGTTTTTT
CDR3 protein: CASSPFGRGEKLFF

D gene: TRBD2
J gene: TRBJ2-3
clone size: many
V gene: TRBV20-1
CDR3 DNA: TGCAGTGCTAGTGGACTAGCGCCGCAGTATACGCAGTATTTT
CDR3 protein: CSASGLAPQYTQYF

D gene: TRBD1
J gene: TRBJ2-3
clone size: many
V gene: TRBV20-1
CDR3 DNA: TGCAGTGCTAGCCAGGACAGGGGTACAGATACGCAGTATTTT
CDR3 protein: CSASQDRGTDTQYF

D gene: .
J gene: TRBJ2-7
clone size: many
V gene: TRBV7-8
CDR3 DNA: TGTGCCAGCAGCTTAAGGGACTTCGACTCCTACGAGCAGTACTTC
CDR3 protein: CASSLRDFDSYEQYF

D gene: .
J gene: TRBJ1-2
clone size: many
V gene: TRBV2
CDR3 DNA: TGTGCCAGCAGCTCGGACGACTATGGCTACACCTTC
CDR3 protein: CASSSDDYGYTF

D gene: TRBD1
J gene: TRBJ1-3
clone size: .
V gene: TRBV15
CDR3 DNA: TGTGCCACCAGCAGAGATAAAACAGGGGGCTTGGGAAACACCATATATTTT
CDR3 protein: CATSRDKTGGLGNTIYF

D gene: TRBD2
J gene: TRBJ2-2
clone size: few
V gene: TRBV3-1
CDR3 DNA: TGTGCCAGCAGCAAACTAGCGCAAGGGACCGGGGAGCTGTTTTTT
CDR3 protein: CASSKLAQGTGELFF

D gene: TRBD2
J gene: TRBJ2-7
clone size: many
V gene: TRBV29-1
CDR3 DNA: TGCAGCGTTGAAGGCGGGAGGGCCTACGAGCAGTACTTC
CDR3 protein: CSVEGGRAYEQYF

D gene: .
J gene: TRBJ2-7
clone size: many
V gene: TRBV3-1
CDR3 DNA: TGTGCCAGCAGCCAAGCTACCTTCTCCTACGAGCAGTACTTC
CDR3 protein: CASSQATFSYEQYF

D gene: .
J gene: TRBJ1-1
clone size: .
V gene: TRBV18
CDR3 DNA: TGTGCCAGCTCACCGGGTGCATCTCAGGGTAACACTGAAGCTTTCTTT
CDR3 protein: CASSPGASQGNTEAFF

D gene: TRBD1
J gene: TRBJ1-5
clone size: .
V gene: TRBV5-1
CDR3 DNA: TGCGCCAGCAGCTTGGAAGGACAGGGGGATCAGCCCCAGCATTTT
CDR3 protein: CASSLEGQGDQPQHF

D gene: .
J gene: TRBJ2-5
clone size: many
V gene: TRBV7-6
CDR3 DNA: TGTGCCAGCAGCTTTGCCCAGAAAGAGACCCAGTACTTC
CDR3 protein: CASSFAQKETQYF

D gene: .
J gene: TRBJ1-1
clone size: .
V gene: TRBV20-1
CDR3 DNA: TGCAGTGCTAGAGGGTTCTGGGGGGCTATTGAAGCTTTCTTT
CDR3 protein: CSARGFWGAIEAFF

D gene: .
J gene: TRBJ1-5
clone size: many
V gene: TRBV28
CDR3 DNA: TGTGCCAGCACCTCTCAGCCGGGGCTCGGGTATCAGCCCCAGCATTTT
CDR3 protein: CASTSQPGLGYQPQHF

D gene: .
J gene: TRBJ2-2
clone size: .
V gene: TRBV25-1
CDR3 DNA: TGTGCCAGCAGTGAGGTAACAAGGGCCGGGGAGCTGTTTTTT
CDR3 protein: CASSEVTRAGELFF

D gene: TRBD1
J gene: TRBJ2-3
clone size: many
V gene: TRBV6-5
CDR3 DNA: TGTGCCAGCAGGATAGACAGGGGCCCCCTCACAGATACGCAGTATTTT
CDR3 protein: CASRIDRGPLTDTQYF

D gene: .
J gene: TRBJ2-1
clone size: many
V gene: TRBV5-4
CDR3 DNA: TGTGCCAGCAGCTTGGACTACAATGAGCAGTTCTTC
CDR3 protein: CASSLDYNEQFF

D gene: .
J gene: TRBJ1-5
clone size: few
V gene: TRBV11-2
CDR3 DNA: TGTGCCAGCAGCTTGGGACTGAAGAATCAGCCCCAGCATTTT
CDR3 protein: CASSLGLKNQPQHF

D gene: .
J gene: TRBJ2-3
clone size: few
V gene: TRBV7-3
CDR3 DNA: TGTGCCAGCAAGGAGGACAGATTCACAGATACGCAGTATTTT
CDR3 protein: CASKEDRFTDTQYF

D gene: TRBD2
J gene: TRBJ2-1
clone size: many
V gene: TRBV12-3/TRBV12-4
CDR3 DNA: TGTGCCAGCAGTTTAGTGGCGGGAGGCGGGAGTGAGCAGTTCTTC
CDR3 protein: CASSLVAGGGSEQFF

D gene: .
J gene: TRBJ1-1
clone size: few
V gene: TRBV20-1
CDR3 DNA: TGCAGTGCCCTAAGACAGGCCTTGAACACTGAAGCTTTCTTT
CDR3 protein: CSALRQALNTEAFF

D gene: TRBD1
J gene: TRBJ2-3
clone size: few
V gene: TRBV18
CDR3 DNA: TGTGCCAGCTCAGCGACAGGGCCCCCCACAGATACGCAGTATTTT
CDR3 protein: CASSATGPPTDTQYF

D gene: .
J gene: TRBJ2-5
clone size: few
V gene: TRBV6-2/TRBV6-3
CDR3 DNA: TGTGCCAGCAGTTACCCAGAGACCCAGTACTTC
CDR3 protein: CASSYPETQYF

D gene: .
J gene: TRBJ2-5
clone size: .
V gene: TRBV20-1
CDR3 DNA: TGCAGTGCTAGAGGGGCCTTGGGGAAAGAGACCCAGTACTTC
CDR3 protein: CSARGALGKETQYF

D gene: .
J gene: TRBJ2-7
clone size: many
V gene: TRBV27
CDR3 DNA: TGTGCCAGCAGTTTATCGAAGGTCTACGAGCAGTACTTC
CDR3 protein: CASSLSKVYEQYF

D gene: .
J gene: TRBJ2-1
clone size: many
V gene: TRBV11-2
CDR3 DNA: TGTGCCAGCAGCTTACTATTCCTTGGAACCAGAGATGAGCAGTTCTTC
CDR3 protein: CASSLLFLGTRDEQFF

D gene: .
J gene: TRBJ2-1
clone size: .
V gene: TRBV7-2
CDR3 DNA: TGTGCCAGCACACTAGGCGGGCCCACCACCCATGAGCAGTTCTTC
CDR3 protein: CASTLGGPTTHEQFF

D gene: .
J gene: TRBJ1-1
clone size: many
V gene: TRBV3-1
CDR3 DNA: TGTGCCAGCAGCCAAGAGAGTCGCAAGAACACTGAAGCTTTCTTT
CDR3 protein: CASSQESRKNTEAFF

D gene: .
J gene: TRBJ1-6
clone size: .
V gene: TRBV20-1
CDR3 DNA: TGCAGTGCACAGGTGGGAATGGATAATTCACCCCTCCACTTT
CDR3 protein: CSAQVGMDNSPLHF

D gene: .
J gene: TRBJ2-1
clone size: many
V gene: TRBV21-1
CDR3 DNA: TGTGCCAGCAGACGGGATTTATCATGTTGTGAGCAGTTCTTC
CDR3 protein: CASRRDLSCCEQFF

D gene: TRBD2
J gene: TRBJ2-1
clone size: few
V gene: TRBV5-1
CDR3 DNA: TGCGCCAGCAGCTTGCAAGGAGCGGGAGTACGCGATGAGCAGTTCTTC
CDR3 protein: CASSLQGAGVRDEQFF

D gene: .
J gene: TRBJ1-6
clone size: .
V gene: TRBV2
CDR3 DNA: TGTGCCAGCCGGAACGGGGGCTCCTATAATTCACCCCTCCACTTT
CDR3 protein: CASRNGGSYNSPLHF

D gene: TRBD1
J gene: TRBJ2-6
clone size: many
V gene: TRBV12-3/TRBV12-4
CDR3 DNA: TGTGCCAGCAGTTTTATTATGGGACAGGGGGTTTCTGGGGCCAACGTCCTGACTTTC
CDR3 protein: CASSFIMGQGVSGANVLTF

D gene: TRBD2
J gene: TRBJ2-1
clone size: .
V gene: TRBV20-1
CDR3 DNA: TGCAGTGCTGCGACTAGCGGAGGGAACAATGAGCAGTTCTTC
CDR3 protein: CSAATSGGNNEQFF

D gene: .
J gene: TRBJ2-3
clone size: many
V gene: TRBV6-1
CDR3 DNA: TGTGCCAGCAGTGACCCCAGGACATCTATTTATACGCAGTATTTT
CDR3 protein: CASSDPRTSIYTQYF

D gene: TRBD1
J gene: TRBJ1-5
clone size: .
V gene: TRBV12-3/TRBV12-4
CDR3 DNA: TGTGCCAGCAGTTGGGTACAGGGGTACCAGCCCCAGCATTTT
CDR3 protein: CASSWVQGYQPQHF

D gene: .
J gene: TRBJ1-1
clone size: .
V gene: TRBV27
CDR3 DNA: TGTGCCAGCAGTTTTTCGACAGGTTTGAACACTGAAGCTTTCTTT
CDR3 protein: CASSFSTGLNTEAFF

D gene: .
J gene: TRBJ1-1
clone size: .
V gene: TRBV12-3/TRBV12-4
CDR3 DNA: TGTGCCAGCAGCTTACAGAGCCCGAATATTGAAGCTTTCTTT
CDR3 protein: CASSLQSPNIEAFF

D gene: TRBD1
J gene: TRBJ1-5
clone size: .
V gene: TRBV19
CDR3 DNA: TGTGCCAGTAGTATAGGTGGACAGGGTGGACAGCCCCAGCATTTT
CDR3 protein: CASSIGGQGGQPQHF

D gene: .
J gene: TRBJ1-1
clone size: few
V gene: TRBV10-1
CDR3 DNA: TGCGCCACACAGGGACCGAACACTGAAGCTTTCTTT
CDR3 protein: CATQGPNTEAFF

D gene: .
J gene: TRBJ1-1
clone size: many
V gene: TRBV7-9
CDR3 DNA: TGTGCCAGCAGTAAAGACAGCGCCAATGAAGCTTTCTTT
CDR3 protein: CASSKDSANEAFF

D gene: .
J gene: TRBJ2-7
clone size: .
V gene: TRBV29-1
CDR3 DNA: TGCAGCGCCCGACGGGGACACGAGCAGTACTTC
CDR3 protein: CSARRGHEQYF

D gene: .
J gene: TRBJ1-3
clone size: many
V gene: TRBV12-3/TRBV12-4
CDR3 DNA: TGTGCCAGCAGTATTTCGCCCGGGGCCGGTGGAAACACCATATATTTT
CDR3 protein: CASSISPGAGGNTIYF

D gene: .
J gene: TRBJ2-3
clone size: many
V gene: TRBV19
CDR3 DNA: TGTGCAACCCGTCAGGGGGGTACAGATACGCAGTATTTT
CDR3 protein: CATRQGGTDTQYF

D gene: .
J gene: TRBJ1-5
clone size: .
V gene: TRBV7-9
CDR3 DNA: TGTGCCAGCAGCTTATTCAATCAGCCCCAGCATTTT
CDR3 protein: CASSLFNQPQHF

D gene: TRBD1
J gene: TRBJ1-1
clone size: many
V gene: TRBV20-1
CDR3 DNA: TGCAGTGCTCCTGGACAGGGAGGGCGGACTGAAGCTTTCTTT
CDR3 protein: CSAPGQGGRTEAFF

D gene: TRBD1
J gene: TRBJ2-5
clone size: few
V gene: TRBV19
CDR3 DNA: TGTGCCAGTAGTTTCCAGGACAGGGGGCCTCAAGAGACCCAGTACTTC
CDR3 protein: CASSFQDRGPQETQYF

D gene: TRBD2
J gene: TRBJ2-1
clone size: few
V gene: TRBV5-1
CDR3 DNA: TGCGCCAGCAGCTGGGGACTAGCGGAGAATGAGCAGTTCTTC
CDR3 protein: CASSWGLAENEQFF

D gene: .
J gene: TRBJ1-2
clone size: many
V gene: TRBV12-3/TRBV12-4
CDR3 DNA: TGTGCCAGCAGTTCCTGGGGGGCTGGGGTCTTTGGCTACACCTTC
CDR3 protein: CASSSWGAGVFGYTF

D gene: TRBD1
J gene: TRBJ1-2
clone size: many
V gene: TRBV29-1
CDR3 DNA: TGCAGCGTGGAGGAGGGGGCCCTCTATGGCTACACCTTC
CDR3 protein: CSVEEGALYGYTF

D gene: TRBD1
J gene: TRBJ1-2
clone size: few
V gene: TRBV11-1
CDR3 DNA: TGTGCCAGCAGCTTGGGTACAGGGGGCTCTGGCTACACCTTC
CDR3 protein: CASSLGTGGSGYTF

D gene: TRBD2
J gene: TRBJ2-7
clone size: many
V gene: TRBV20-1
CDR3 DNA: TGCAGTGCTTCCCGACTAGCGGGAGGGCTGGGGGAGCAGTACTTC
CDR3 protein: CSASRLAGGLGEQYF

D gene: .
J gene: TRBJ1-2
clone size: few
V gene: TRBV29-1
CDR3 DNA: TGCAGCGTTGAAGAAGGCTACACCTTC
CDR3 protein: CSVEEGYTF

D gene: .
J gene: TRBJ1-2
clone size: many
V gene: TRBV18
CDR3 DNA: TGTGCCAGCTCACCTGACTTTAACTATGGCTACACCTTC
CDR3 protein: CASSPDFNYGYTF

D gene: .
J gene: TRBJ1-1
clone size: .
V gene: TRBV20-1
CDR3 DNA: TGCAGTCCCCGGGGCAGCGGGGTCGGCACTGAAGCTTTCTTT
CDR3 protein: CSPRGSGVGTEAFF